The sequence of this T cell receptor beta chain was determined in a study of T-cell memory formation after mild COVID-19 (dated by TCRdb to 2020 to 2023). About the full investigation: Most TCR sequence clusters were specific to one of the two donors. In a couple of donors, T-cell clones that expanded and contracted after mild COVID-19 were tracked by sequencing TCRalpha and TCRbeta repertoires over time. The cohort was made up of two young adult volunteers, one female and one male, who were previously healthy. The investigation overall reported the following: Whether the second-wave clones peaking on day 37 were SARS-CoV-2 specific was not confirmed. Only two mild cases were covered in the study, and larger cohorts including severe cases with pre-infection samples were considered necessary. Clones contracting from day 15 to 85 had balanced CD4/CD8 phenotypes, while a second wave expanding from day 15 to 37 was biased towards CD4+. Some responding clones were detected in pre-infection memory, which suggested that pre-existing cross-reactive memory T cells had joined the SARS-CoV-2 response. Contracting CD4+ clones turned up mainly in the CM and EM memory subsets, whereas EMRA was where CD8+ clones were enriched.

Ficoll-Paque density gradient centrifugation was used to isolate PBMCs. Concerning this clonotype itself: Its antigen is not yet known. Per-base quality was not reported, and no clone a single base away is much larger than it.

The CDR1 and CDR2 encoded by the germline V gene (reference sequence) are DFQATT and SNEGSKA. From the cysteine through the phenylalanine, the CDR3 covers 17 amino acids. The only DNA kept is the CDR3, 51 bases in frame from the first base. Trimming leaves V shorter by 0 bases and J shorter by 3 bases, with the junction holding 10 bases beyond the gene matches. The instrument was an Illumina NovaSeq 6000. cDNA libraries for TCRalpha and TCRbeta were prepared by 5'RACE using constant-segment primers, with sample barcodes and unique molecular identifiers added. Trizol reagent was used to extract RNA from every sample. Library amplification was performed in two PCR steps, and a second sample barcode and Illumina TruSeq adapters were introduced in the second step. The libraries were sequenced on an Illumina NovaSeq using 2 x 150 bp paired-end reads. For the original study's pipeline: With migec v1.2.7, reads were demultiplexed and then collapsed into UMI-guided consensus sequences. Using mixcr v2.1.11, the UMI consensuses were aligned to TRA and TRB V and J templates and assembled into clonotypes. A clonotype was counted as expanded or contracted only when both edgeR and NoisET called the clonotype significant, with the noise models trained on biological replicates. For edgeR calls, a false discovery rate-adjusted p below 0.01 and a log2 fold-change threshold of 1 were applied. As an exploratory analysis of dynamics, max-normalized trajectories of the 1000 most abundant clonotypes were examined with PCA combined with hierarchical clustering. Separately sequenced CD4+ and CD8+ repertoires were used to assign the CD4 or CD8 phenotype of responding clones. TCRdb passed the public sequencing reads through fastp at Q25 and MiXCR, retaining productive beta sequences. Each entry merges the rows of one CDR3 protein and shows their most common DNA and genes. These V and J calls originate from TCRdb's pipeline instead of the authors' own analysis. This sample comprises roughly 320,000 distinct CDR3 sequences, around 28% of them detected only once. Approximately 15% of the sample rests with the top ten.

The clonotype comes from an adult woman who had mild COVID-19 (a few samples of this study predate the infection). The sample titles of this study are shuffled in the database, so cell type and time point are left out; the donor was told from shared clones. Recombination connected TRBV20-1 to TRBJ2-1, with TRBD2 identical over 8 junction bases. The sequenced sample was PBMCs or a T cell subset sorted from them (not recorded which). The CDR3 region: CSARDRASGLVYNEQFF. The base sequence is TGCAGTGCTAGAGATCGGGCTAGCGGGTTAGTCTACAATGAGCAGTTCTTC.